This T cell receptor beta chain was identified in a study of blood T cell repertoires in COVID-19. Study-wide context: Nucleic acid was either cDNA or gDNA, and it came from T cells, B-cell-depleted T cells, or PBMCs.

Authors' methods: By means of reference gene primer amplification, nucleated cell counts were estimated. Sequencing was performed with immunoSEQ multiplex PCR; in TCRdb, only in-frame clones are kept and a portion is missing. V and J calls and clone size are given by that table; D and trimming were obtained from the DNA. In the table there are 310,000 or so clones, roughly 90% of which are singletons. This clone was found once. This CDR3 contains 17 residues. Trimming removed 4 bases from V and 0 bases from J; junction bases left unmatched: 9. Germline V gene sequence: CDR1 MNHEY, CDR2 SVGEGT. Sequenced material: peripheral blood. The TCR sequence derives from a woman aged 45 to 65 with active or convalescent COVID-19. The genes are TRBV6-2 or TRBV6-3 and TRBJ1-5; TRBD1 matches 7 bases. For the CDR3, the DNA is TGTGCCAGCAGTTCCTCGGGACAGTTTTATAGCAATCAGCCCCAGCATTTT. It yields the protein CASSSSGQFYSNQPQHF.